Listed below are T cell receptor beta chains from one sample, sequenced in a study of spatial heterogeneity in lung cancer. TCRdb recomputed calls from the 5' RACE reads with MiXCR, one row per CDR3 protein. The sample consists of about 120,000 distinct CDR3 sequences, 12% of them appearing once. Sample: PBMCs, taken at follow-up. Receptors were obtained from a male donor with early-stage non-small cell lung cancer. Both conserved end residues are part of each CDR3. A D gene is named only where the DNA matches it firmly. Clone size is not always given. Where it is, it says once, few, many or a class for expanded clones.

D gene: TRBD1
V gene: TRBV24-1
clone size: many
J gene: TRBJ1-2
CDR3 DNA: TGTGCCACCAGTGATCGTATAGGGACAGGGGATGGCTACACCTTC
CDR3 protein: CATSDRIGTGDGYTF

D gene: NA
V gene: TRBV15
clone size: few
J gene: TRBJ2-1
CDR3 DNA: TGTGCCACCAGCAGAGAAGGATATTCCTACAATGAGCAGTTCTTC
CDR3 protein: CATSREGYSYNEQFF

D gene: NA
V gene: TRBV4-3
clone size: NA
J gene: TRBJ2-7
CDR3 DNA: TGCGCCAGCAGCCAAGTGGGAGGATACGAGCAGTACTTC
CDR3 protein: CASSQVGGYEQYF

D gene: NA
V gene: TRBV7-2
clone size: many
J gene: TRBJ2-7
CDR3 DNA: TGTGCCAGCAGCTTACTCTGGGACGGGGGTTCCTACGAGCAGTACTTC
CDR3 protein: CASSLLWDGGSYEQYF

D gene: NA
V gene: TRBV5-1
clone size: NA
J gene: TRBJ1-1
CDR3 DNA: TGCGCCAGCAGCACTCTTTCCGGCCTTGAAGCTTTCTTT
CDR3 protein: CASSTLSGLEAFF

D gene: NA
V gene: TRBV20-1
clone size: few
J gene: TRBJ1-5
CDR3 DNA: TGCAGTGCTAGAAGGATGTATAGCAATCAGCCCCAGCATTTT
CDR3 protein: CSARRMYSNQPQHF

D gene: TRBD2
V gene: TRBV10-3
clone size: few
J gene: TRBJ2-7
CDR3 DNA: TGTGCCATCAGGGCTAGCGGTGATCCCTACGAGCAGTACTTC
CDR3 protein: CAIRASGDPYEQYF

D gene: TRBD2
V gene: TRBV9
clone size: many
J gene: TRBJ2-1
CDR3 DNA: TGTGCCAGCAGCGGCCGGACTAGCGGGGGGCCTAACAATGAGCAGTTCTTC
CDR3 protein: CASSGRTSGGPNNEQFF

D gene: NA
V gene: TRBV7-2
clone size: many
J gene: TRBJ2-1
CDR3 DNA: TGTGCCAGCAGCCGGCCCGGTATCGGGATTGGAGAGCAGTTCTTC
CDR3 protein: CASSRPGIGIGEQFF

D gene: NA
V gene: TRBV2
clone size: few
J gene: TRBJ1-4
CDR3 DNA: TGTGCCAGCGCAACGGGAGGGTTGGATGAAAAACTGTTTTTT
CDR3 protein: CASATGGLDEKLFF

D gene: TRBD1
V gene: TRBV28
clone size: few
J gene: TRBJ1-5
CDR3 DNA: TGTGCCAGCAGTCCCCCGACAGGGGGGAGTCAGCCCCAGCATTTT
CDR3 protein: CASSPPTGGSQPQHF

D gene: TRBD1
V gene: TRBV24-1
clone size: many
J gene: TRBJ2-1
CDR3 DNA: TGTGCCACCAGCCGGGACAGGGGCCGCTCCAATGAGCAGTTCTTC
CDR3 protein: CATSRDRGRSNEQFF

D gene: TRBD1
V gene: TRBV6-5
clone size: few
J gene: TRBJ1-2
CDR3 DNA: TGTGCCAGCAGGCTAGACAGGGGAGCTTACACCTTC
CDR3 protein: CASRLDRGAYTF

D gene: TRBD1
V gene: TRBV7-2
clone size: many
J gene: TRBJ1-5
CDR3 DNA: TGTGCCAGCAGCTTAACGGGACAGGGAGGTCAGCCCCAGCATTTT
CDR3 protein: CASSLTGQGGQPQHF

D gene: TRBD1
V gene: TRBV27
clone size: many
J gene: TRBJ1-2
CDR3 DNA: TGTGCCAGCAGTTTATCAAAGGACAGGATCTATGGCTACACCTTC
CDR3 protein: CASSLSKDRIYGYTF

D gene: NA
V gene: TRBV28
clone size: few
J gene: TRBJ2-7
CDR3 DNA: TGTGCCAGCATTGCCGGAGGGGGCGTTTACGAGCAGTACTTC
CDR3 protein: CASIAGGGVYEQYF

D gene: NA
V gene: TRBV12-3/TRBV12-4
clone size: NA
J gene: TRBJ1-1
CDR3 DNA: TGTGCCAGCAGTTTACAGGGGCGGAGCACTGAAGCTTTCTTT
CDR3 protein: CASSLQGRSTEAFF

D gene: NA
V gene: TRBV4-1
clone size: NA
J gene: TRBJ2-7
CDR3 DNA: TGCGCCAGCAGCCGAAAGGGTGAGGGAAGATCCTACGAGCAGTACTTC
CDR3 protein: CASSRKGEGRSYEQYF

D gene: TRBD1
V gene: TRBV20-1
clone size: many
J gene: TRBJ1-6
CDR3 DNA: TGCAGTGCTCAGGGACAGGGGGCGAATTCACCCCTCCACTTT
CDR3 protein: CSAQGQGANSPLHF

D gene: NA
V gene: TRBV7-9
clone size: NA
J gene: TRBJ2-7
CDR3 DNA: TGTGCCAGCAGACCAAGGACAGCTTCCTACGAGCAGTACTTC
CDR3 protein: CASRPRTASYEQYF

D gene: TRBD2
V gene: TRBV28
clone size: many
J gene: TRBJ2-7
CDR3 DNA: TGTGCCAGCAGTTCCTTACTAGGAGCGGGGGGGCTCGAGCAGTACTTC
CDR3 protein: CASSSLLGAGGLEQYF

D gene: TRBD1
V gene: TRBV5-6
clone size: few
J gene: TRBJ1-5
CDR3 DNA: TGTGCCAGCAGTTACGCCGGGACAGGGTATGGCAATCAGCCCCAGCATTTT
CDR3 protein: CASSYAGTGYGNQPQHF

D gene: TRBD2
V gene: TRBV5-1
clone size: few
J gene: TRBJ2-1
CDR3 DNA: TGCGCCAGCAGCTTGGGACCCGCCGGGACTAGCGCCTACAATGAGCAGTTCTTC
CDR3 protein: CASSLGPAGTSAYNEQFF

D gene: TRBD2
V gene: TRBV4-1
clone size: many
J gene: TRBJ2-1
CDR3 DNA: TGCGCCAGCAGCCAAAGACTAGCGGGGGGCCTTTCCTACAATGAGCAGTTCTTC
CDR3 protein: CASSQRLAGGLSYNEQFF

D gene: NA
V gene: TRBV6-5
clone size: NA
J gene: TRBJ2-7
CDR3 DNA: TGTGCCAGCAGTTACGGACCTCCATCAGTGGCCTACGAGCAGTACTTC
CDR3 protein: CASSYGPPSVAYEQYF

D gene: NA
V gene: TRBV5-6
clone size: many
J gene: TRBJ2-2
CDR3 DNA: TGTGCCAGCAGCTCTCTAGACGGGAGAGACACCGGGGAGCTGTTTTTT
CDR3 protein: CASSSLDGRDTGELFF

D gene: NA
V gene: TRBV27
clone size: NA
J gene: TRBJ1-1
CDR3 DNA: TGTGCCAGCAGTTTATCGCGGGACGCTGAAGCTTTCTTT
CDR3 protein: CASSLSRDAEAFF

D gene: TRBD1
V gene: TRBV7-9
clone size: few
J gene: TRBJ1-2
CDR3 DNA: TGTGCCAGCAGCTTAGGTCGTCAGGGGGTCTATGGCTACACCTTC
CDR3 protein: CASSLGRQGVYGYTF

D gene: NA
V gene: TRBV12-3/TRBV12-4
clone size: NA
J gene: TRBJ1-2
CDR3 DNA: TGTGCCAGCAGTCCCACGGGGAGGGGTAACTATGGCTACACCTTC
CDR3 protein: CASSPTGRGNYGYTF

D gene: TRBD2
V gene: TRBV20-1
clone size: few
J gene: TRBJ2-7
CDR3 DNA: TGCAGTGCTAGAGACGGGACTAGCGGATCCTACGAGCAGTACTTC
CDR3 protein: CSARDGTSGSYEQYF

D gene: NA
V gene: TRBV5-1
clone size: few
J gene: TRBJ2-5
CDR3 DNA: TGCGCCAGCAGCAATACGATGGAGACCCAGTACTTC
CDR3 protein: CASSNTMETQYF

D gene: NA
V gene: TRBV20-1
clone size: many
J gene: TRBJ1-2
CDR3 DNA: TGCAGTGCCGGGGACGGGGACTATGGCTACACCTTC
CDR3 protein: CSAGDGDYGYTF

D gene: TRBD1
V gene: TRBV7-2
clone size: NA
J gene: TRBJ2-7
CDR3 DNA: TGTGCCAGCAGCTTAGTCCTGACGGGACAGTTCTCCTACGAGCAGTACTTC
CDR3 protein: CASSLVLTGQFSYEQYF

D gene: TRBD1
V gene: TRBV5-1
clone size: NA
J gene: TRBJ2-3
CDR3 DNA: TGCGCCAGCAGCTTGTGGAACGACAGGGGCAGGGGAGATACGCAGTATTTT
CDR3 protein: CASSLWNDRGRGDTQYF

D gene: TRBD1
V gene: TRBV7-9
clone size: NA
J gene: TRBJ2-6
CDR3 DNA: TGTGCCAGCAGCTCCCCGGGACAGGGGAGCGTCCTGACTTTC
CDR3 protein: CASSSPGQGSVLTF

D gene: NA
V gene: TRBV5-1
clone size: NA
J gene: TRBJ1-1
CDR3 DNA: TGCGCCAGCAGCTTGGGGGAGATAACGGTAAACACTGAAGCTTTCTTT
CDR3 protein: CASSLGEITVNTEAFF

D gene: TRBD1
V gene: TRBV3-1
clone size: few
J gene: TRBJ1-5
CDR3 DNA: TGTGCCAGCAGCCAAGGGGGGACAGGTCAGCCCCAGCATTTT
CDR3 protein: CASSQGGTGQPQHF

D gene: NA
V gene: TRBV7-9
clone size: few
J gene: TRBJ2-3
CDR3 DNA: TGTGCCAGCAGCTCGGGGGCGACAGATACGCAGTATTTT
CDR3 protein: CASSSGATDTQYF

D gene: NA
V gene: TRBV6-2/TRBV6-3
clone size: few
J gene: TRBJ1-5
CDR3 DNA: TGTGCCAGCAGTTTGGTCCAAGGAGAGAGGGGGCCCCAGCATTTT
CDR3 protein: CASSLVQGERGPQHF

D gene: TRBD1
V gene: TRBV2
clone size: many
J gene: TRBJ1-1
CDR3 DNA: TGTGCCAGCAGCTGGTTTCGGGGACAGCAACTTGGGCGGGAAACTGAAGCTTTCTTT
CDR3 protein: CASSWFRGQQLGRETEAFF

D gene: NA
V gene: TRBV10-1
clone size: NA
J gene: TRBJ2-5
CDR3 DNA: TGCGCCAGCAGTGATGAGGGCGGGAAGACCCAGTACTTC
CDR3 protein: CASSDEGGKTQYF

D gene: NA
V gene: TRBV27
clone size: NA
J gene: TRBJ1-6
CDR3 DNA: TGTGCCAGCAGTTTTTGGGCCAGCTCCTATAATTCACCCCTCCACTTT
CDR3 protein: CASSFWASSYNSPLHF

D gene: NA
V gene: TRBV7-2
clone size: NA
J gene: TRBJ2-5
CDR3 DNA: TGTGCCAGCAGCTTAGGGGCAGTAGAGACCCAGTACTTC
CDR3 protein: CASSLGAVETQYF

D gene: NA
V gene: TRBV9
clone size: NA
J gene: TRBJ2-2
CDR3 DNA: TGTGCCAGCAGCGTAGACAGGAACACCGGGGAGCTGTTTTTT
CDR3 protein: CASSVDRNTGELFF

D gene: TRBD2
V gene: TRBV5-4
clone size: NA
J gene: TRBJ2-3
CDR3 DNA: TGTGCCAGCACCCCTAGCGGGGGGTCATACACAGATACGCAGTATTTT
CDR3 protein: CASTPSGGSYTDTQYF